There are a few counts of the clone carrying this T cell receptor (beta chain). Its antigen remains unknown. This entry comes from a study of T cell responses to AZD1222 COVID-19 vaccine. Findings and caveats of the study: Across spike, vaccine-associated CD4 TCRs were found, dominant at 160-218 and 743-854. Reportedly, nearly half of unique spike TCRs recognized epitopes outside B.1.351/B.1.1.7 mutations.

Sequencing was performed with immunoSEQ multiplex PCR; in TCRdb, only in-frame clones are kept and a portion is missing. The repertoire holds tens of thousands of clones, with about 93% as singletons. The sequenced sample was peripheral blood, obtained on day 0 of MenACWY control vaccination. This receptor was obtained from an adult in good health.

CDR3 DNA: TGCGCCAGCAGAGGGGTGACGGGAGAGCAGTACTTC. Its translation: CASRGVTGEQYF. The chain couples TRBV10-1 to TRBJ2-7, with D perhaps given as TRBD1 or TRBD2 (5 bases each). CDR3 length equals 12 residues. Germline V gene lookup returns CDR1 WNHNN and CDR2 SYGVQD (reference sequence). Trimming pared 6 bases from V and 7 bases from J, leaving 13 bases between.